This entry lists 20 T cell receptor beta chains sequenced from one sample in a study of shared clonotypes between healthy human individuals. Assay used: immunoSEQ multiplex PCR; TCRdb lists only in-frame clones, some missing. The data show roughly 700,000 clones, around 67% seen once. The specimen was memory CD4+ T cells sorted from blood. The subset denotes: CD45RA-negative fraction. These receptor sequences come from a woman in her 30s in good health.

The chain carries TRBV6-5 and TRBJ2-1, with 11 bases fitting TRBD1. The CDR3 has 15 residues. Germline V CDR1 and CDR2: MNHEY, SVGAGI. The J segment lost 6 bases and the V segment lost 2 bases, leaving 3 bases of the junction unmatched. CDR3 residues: CASSYRGTGGNEQFF. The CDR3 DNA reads TGTGCCAGCAGTTACCGAGGGACAGGGGGCAATGAGCAGTTCTTC.

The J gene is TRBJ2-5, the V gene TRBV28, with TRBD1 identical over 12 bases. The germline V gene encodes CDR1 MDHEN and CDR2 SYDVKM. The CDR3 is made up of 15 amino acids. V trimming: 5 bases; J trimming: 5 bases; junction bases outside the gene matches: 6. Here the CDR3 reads CASSPGQGARETQYF. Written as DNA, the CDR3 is TGTGCCAGCAGTCCGGGACAGGGGGCGAGGGAGACCCAGTACTTC.

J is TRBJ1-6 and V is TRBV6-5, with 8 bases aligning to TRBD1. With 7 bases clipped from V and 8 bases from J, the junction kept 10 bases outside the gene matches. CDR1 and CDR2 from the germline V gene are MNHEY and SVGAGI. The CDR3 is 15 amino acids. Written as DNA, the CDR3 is TGTGCCAGCAAACCAGGACAGGGCGTACATTCACCCCTCCACTTT. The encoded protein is CASKPGQGVHSPLHF.

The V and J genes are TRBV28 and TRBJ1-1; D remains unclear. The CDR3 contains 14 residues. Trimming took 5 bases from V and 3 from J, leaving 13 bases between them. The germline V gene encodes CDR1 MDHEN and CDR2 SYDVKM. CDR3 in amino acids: CASSPSVRHTEAFF. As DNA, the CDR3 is TGTGCCAGCAGTCCCTCGGTTCGCCACACTGAAGCTTTCTTT.

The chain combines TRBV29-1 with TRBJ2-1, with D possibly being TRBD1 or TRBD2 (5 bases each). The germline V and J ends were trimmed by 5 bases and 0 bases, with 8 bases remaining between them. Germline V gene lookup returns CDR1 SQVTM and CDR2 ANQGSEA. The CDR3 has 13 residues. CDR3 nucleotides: TGCAGCGTTTGGGACGCCTCCTACAATGAGCAGTTCTTC. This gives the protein CSVWDASYNEQFF.

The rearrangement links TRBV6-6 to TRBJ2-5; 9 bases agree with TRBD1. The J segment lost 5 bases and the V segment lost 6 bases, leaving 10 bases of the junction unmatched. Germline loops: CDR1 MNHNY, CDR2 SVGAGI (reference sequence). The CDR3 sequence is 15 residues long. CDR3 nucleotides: TGTGCCAGCAGCTGGCCGGGACAGGGCGCGGAGACCCAGTACTTC. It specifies CASSWPGQGAETQYF.

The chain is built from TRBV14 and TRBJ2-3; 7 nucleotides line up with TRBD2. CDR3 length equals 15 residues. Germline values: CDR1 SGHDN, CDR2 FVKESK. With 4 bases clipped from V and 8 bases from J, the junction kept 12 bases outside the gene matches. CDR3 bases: TGTGCCAGCAGCCCGCCGGGACTAATCGTTGGTACGCAGTATTTT. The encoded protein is CASSPPGLIVGTQYF.

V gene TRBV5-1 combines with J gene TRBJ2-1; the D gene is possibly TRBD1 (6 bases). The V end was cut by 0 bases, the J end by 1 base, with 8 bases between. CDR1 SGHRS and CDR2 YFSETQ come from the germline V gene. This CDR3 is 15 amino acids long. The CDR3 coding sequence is TGCGCCAGCAGCTTGGAAGGGGGATCCTACAATGAGCAGTTCTTC. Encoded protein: CASSLEGGSYNEQFF. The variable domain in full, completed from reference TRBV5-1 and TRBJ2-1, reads KAGVTQTPRYLIKTRGQQVTLSCSPISGHRSVSWYQQTPGQGLQFLFEYFSETQRNKGNFPGRFSGRQFSNSRSEMNVSTLELGDSALYLCASSLEGGSYNEQFFGPGTRLTVL.

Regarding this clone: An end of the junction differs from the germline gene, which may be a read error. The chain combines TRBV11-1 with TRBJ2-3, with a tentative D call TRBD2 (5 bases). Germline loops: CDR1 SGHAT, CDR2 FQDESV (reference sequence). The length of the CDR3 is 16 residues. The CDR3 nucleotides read TGTGCCAGCAGCTTAAGTCGAGCGGCCAGCACAGATATGCAGTATTTT. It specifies CASSLSRAASTDMQYF.

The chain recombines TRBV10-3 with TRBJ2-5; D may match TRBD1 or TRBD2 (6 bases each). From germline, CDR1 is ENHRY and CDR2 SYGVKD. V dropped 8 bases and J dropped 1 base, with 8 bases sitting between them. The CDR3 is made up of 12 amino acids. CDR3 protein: CAIGGLQETQYF. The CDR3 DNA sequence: TGTGCCATCGGGGGGCTCCAAGAGACCCAGTACTTC.

The CDR3 loop is CASSFFDASDNYNEQFF. Written as DNA, the CDR3 is TGTGCCAGCAGCTTTTTCGACGCTAGCGACAACTACAATGAGCAGTTCTTC. This sequence joins TRBV5-8 and TRBJ2-1, with D tentatively TRBD2 (6 bases). This CDR3 spans 17 amino acids. Trimming shortened V by 2 bases and J by 3 bases, and 18 bases separated the two germline ends. Germline CDR1 and CDR2: SGHTS and YDEGEE.

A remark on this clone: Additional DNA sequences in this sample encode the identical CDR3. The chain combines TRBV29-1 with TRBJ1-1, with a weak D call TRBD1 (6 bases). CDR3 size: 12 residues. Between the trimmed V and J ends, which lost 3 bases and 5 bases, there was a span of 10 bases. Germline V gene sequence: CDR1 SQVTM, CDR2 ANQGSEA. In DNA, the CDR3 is TGCAGCGTTGACAGGGGAGGAACTGAAGCTTTCTTT. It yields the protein CSVDRGGTEAFF. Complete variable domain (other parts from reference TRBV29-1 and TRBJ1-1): SAVISQKPSRDICQRGTSLTIQCQVDSQVTMMFWYRQQPGQSLTLIATANQGSEATYESGFVIDKFPISRPNLTFSTLTVSNMSPEDSSIYLCSVDRGGTEAFFGQGTRLTVV.

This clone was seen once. DNA of the CDR3: TGTGCCAGCTCACCACGTCTGGGGGATGGAACTAACTATGGCTACACCTTC. This encodes CASSPRLGDGTNYGYTF. This rearrangement joins TRBV18 to TRBJ1-2, with D tentatively TRBD1 (5 bases). The V gene's germline CDR1 is KGHSH and CDR2 LQKENI. CDR3 length: 17 residues. V lost 1 base, J lost 0 bases, and 15 bases lay in between.

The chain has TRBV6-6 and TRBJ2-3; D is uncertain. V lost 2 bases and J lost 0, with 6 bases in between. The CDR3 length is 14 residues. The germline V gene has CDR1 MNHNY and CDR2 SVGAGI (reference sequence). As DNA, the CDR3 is TGTGCCAGCAGTTACCTGGGAAGCACAGATACGCAGTATTTT. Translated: CASSYLGSTDTQYF.

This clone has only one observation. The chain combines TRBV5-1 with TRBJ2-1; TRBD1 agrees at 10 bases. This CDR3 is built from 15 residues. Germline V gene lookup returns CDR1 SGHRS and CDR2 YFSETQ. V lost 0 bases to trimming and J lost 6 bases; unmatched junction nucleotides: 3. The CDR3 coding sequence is TGCGCCAGCAGCTTGGGGGACAGGGGAGCCAATGAGCAGTTCTTC. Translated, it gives CASSLGDRGANEQFF.

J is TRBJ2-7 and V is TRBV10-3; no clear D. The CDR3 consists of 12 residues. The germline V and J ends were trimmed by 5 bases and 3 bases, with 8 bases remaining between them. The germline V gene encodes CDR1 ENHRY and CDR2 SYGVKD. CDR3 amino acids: CAISSVRYEQYF. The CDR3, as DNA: TGTGCCATCAGTAGCGTACGCTACGAGCAGTACTTC.

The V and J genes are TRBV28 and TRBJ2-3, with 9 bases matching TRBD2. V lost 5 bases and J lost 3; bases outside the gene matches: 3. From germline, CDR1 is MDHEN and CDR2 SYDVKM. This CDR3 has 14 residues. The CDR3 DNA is TGTGCCAGCAGTCTAGCGGGAAGAACAGATACGCAGTATTTT. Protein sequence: CASSLAGRTDTQYF.

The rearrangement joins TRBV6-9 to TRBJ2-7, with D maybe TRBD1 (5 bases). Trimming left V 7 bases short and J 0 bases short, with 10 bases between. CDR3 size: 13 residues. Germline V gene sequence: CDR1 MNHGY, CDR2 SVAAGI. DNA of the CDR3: TGTGCCAGCAAGGGGCGCTTCTCCTACGAGCAGTACTTC. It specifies CASKGRFSYEQYF.

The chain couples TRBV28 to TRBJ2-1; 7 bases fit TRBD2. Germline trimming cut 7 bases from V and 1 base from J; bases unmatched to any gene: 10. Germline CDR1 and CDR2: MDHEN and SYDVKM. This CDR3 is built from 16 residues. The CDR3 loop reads CASTLGGVLSYNEQFF. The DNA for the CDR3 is TGTGCCAGCACCCTTGGGGGGGTTTTATCCTACAATGAGCAGTTCTTC. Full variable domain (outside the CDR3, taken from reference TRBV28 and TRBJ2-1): DVKVTQSSRYLVKRTGEKVFLECVQDMDHENMFWYRQDPGLGLRLIYFSYDVKMKEKGDIPEGYSVSREKKERFSLILESASTNQTSMYLCASTLGGVLSYNEQFFGPGTRLTVL.

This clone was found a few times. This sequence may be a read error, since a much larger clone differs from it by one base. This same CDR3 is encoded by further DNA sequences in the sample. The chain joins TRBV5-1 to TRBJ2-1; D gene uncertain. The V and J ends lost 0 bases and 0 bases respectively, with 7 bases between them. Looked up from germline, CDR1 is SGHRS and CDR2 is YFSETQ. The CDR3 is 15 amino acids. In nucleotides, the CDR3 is TGCGCCAGCAGCTTGGACAGCAACTCCTACAATGAGCAGTTCTTC. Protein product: CASSLDSNSYNEQFF. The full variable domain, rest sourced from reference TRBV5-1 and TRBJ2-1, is KAGVTQTPRYLIKTRGQQVTLSCSPISGHRSVSWYQQTPGQGLQFLFEYFSETQRNKGNFPGRFSGRQFSNSRSEMNVSTLELGDSALYLCASSLDSNSYNEQFFGPGTRLTVL.